The 9 T cell receptor beta chains given below trace back to one sample, sequenced in a study of identifying expanded T cells in peripheral blood (dated by TCRdb to 2018 to 2020). Libraries were constructed by the immunoSEQ multiplex PCR assay. The source is immuneACCESS, and TCRdb retained only in-frame sequences with V and J called. Part of the clones is not carried over; for the studies checked, unresolved V genes explain less than half of this, and the remainder is unexplained. The sample data list 45,000 to 75,000 clones, and around four fifths of these were observed just once. Of the sample, roughly 18% is held by the ten largest clones. The material sequenced was blood. The receptor source for this set is a person aged 18 to 70 in good health.

The V gene is TRBV29-1, the J gene TRBJ1-1, with a possible D match to TRBD1 (6 bases). The CDR3 covers 13 residues. Trimming took 5 bases from V and 3 from J, leaving 13 bases between them. Germline V gene sequence: CDR1 SQVTM, CDR2 ANQGSEA. CDR3 DNA sequence: TGCAGCGTTTTACGGGGGCTTGACACTGAAGCTTTCTTT. Its translation is CSVLRGLDTEAFF. Together with reference TRBV29-1 and TRBJ1-1, the CDR3 gives the full variable domain: SAVISQKPSRDICQRGTSLTIQCQVDSQVTMMFWYRQQPGQSLTLIATANQGSEATYESGFVIDKFPISRPNLTFSTLTVSNMSPEDSSIYLCSVLRGLDTEAFFGQGTRLTVV.

V gene TRBV10-3 combines with J gene TRBJ2-2, with unresolved D. V lost 7 bases and J lost 2, with 11 bases in between. Germline V gene lookup returns CDR1 ENHRY and CDR2 SYGVKD. The CDR3 is 14 amino acids. The CDR3 region has the DNA TGTGCCATCAACAGTGGTACAAACACCGGGGAGCTGTTTTTT. Its protein is CAINSGTNTGELFF.

The chain has TRBV7-8 and TRBJ2-6; D unclear. The CDR3 is 14 amino acids. V was shortened by 6 bases and J by 0 bases, with 6 bases between the two germline ends. CDR1 is SGHVS and CDR2 is FQNEAQ in the germline V gene. The CDR3 DNA is TGTGCCAGCAGACCGTTCTCTGGGGCCAACGTCCTGACTTTC. It translates to CASRPFSGANVLTF.

This clone was picked up one time. CDR3 protein: CASSKVRRDGQYV. The DNA for the CDR3 is TGTGCCAGCAGCAAAGTTAGGAGGGACGGGCAGTACGTC. V gene TRBV21-1 combines with J gene TRBJ2-7; the D call of TRBD2 is as the table states it, not checked on the DNA. TRBV21-1 is reported as a pseudogene. There are 13 residues in the CDR3.

V usage is TRBV29-1 and J usage is TRBJ2-7; 7 bases are a match to TRBD2. Per the germline V gene, CDR1 is SQVTM and CDR2 is ANQGSEA. The J segment lost 2 bases and the V segment lost 4 bases, leaving 5 bases of the junction unmatched. This CDR3 region has 13 residues. CDR3 nucleotide sequence: TGCAGCGTTGCGGTGGGGGGGACCTACGAGCAGTACTTC. This sequence encodes CSVAVGGTYEQYF.

This chain uses TRBV14 with TRBJ2-3, with D perhaps matching TRBD2 (6 bases). The CDR3 loop spans 15 amino acids. Looked up from germline, CDR1 is SGHDN and CDR2 is FVKESK. Trimming left V 3 bases short and J 7 bases short, with 17 bases between. In DNA, the CDR3 is TGTGCCAGCAGCCAGGAGCCGGGACTTCTTAATACGCAGTATTTT. Protein sequence: CASSQEPGLLNTQYF.

The chain couples TRBV5-6 to TRBJ1-2, with TRBD1 as a possible D gene (5 bases). This CDR3 is 14 amino acids long. V was trimmed by 7 bases and J by 6 bases, leaving 19 bases between them. Germline lookup yields CDR1 SGHDT and CDR2 YYEEEE. This CDR3 is CASGTGRRNHGYTF. The DNA for the CDR3 is TGTGCCAGCGGAACGGGACGGAGGAATCATGGCTACACCTTC.

This clone was recorded a few times. This rearrangement joins TRBV7-8 to TRBJ2-7, with D maybe TRBD2 (5 bases). Per the germline V gene, CDR1 is SGHVS and CDR2 is FQNEAQ. Trimming cost V 9 bases and J 4 bases, with 10 bases left between them. This CDR3 contains 11 residues. CDR3 nucleotide sequence: TGTGCCAGTGAAACGGGGTACGAGCAGTACTTC. Translation gives CASETGYEQYF.

The rearrangement uses TRBV7-2 and TRBJ2-2; D call uncertain. CDR3 length equals 14 residues. Germline CDR1 and CDR2: SGHTA and FQGNSA. Trimming shortened V by 2 bases and J by 7 bases, and 11 bases separated the two germline ends. In nucleotides, the CDR3 is TGTGCCAGCAGCTTACAATGGGGTGGCGGGGAGCTGTTTTTT. Translated, it gives CASSLQWGGGELFF.